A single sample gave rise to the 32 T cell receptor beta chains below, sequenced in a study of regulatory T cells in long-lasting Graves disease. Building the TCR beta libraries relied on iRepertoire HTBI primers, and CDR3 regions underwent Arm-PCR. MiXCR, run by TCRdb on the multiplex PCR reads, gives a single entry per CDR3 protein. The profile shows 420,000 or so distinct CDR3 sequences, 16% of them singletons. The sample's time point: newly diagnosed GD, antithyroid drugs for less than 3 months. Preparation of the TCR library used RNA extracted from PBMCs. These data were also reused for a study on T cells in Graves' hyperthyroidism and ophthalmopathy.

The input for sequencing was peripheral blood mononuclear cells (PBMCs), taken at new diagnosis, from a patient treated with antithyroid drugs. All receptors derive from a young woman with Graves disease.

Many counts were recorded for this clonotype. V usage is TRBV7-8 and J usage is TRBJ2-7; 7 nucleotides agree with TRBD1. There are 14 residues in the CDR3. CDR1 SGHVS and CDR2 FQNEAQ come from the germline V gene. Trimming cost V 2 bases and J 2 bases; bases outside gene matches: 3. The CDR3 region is CASSLIGTAYEQYF. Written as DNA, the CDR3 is TGTGCCAGCAGCTTAATTGGGACAGCCTACGAGCAGTACTTC.

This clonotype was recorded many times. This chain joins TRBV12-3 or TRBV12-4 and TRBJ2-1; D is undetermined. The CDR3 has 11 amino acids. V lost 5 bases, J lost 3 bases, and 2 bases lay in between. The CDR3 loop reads CASSRYNEQFF. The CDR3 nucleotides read TGTGCCAGCAGTCGCTACAATGAGCAGTTCTTC.

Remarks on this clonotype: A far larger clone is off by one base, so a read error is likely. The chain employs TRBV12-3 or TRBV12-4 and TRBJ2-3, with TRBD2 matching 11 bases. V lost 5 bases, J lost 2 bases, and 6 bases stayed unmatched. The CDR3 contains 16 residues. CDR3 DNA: TGTGCCAGCAGTCCTCCGACTAGCGGGGCCACAGATACGCAGTATTTT. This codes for CASSPPTSGATDTQYF.

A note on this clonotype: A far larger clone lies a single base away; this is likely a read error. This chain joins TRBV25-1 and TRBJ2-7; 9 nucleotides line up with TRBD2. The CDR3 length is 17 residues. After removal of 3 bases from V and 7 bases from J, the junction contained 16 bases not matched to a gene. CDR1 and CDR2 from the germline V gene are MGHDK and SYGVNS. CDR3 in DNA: TGTGCCAGCAGTGAGGGGGGGACTAGCCCTTTGGGTGATGAGCAGTACTTC. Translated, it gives CASSEGGTSPLGDEQYF.

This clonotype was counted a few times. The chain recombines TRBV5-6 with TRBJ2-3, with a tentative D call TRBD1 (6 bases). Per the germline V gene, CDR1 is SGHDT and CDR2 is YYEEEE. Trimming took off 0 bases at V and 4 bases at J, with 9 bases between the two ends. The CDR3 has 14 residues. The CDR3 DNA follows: TGTGCCAGCAGCTTGGGAGGGACACCAGATACGCAGTATTTT. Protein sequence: CASSLGGTPDTQYF. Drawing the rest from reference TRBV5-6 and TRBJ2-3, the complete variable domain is DAGVTQSPTHLIKTRGQQVTLRCSPKSGHDTVSWYQQALGQGPQFIFQYYEEEERQRGNFPDRFSGHQFPNYSSELNVNALLLGDSALYLCASSLGGTPDTQYFGPGTRLTVL.

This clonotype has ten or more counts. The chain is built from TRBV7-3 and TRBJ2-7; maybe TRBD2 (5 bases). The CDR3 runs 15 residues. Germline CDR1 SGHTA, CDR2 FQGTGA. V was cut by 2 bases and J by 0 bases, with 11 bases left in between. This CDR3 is CASSLGLAPSYEQYF. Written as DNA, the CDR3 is TGTGCCAGCAGCTTAGGGCTAGCCCCCTCCTACGAGCAGTACTTC.

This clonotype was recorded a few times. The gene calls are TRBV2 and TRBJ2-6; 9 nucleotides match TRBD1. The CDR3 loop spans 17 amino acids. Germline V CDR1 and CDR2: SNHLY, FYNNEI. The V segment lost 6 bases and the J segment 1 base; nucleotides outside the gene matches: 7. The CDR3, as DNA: TGTGCCAGCAGGGCCGGGACAGGGAGATCTGGGGCCAACGTCCTGACTTTC. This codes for CASRAGTGRSGANVLTF.

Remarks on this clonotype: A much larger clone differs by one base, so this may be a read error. The CDR3 DNA is TGTGCTAGTGGTTTAGGACTAGTGGGAGGCCCCGAGAGGAATGAGCAGTTCTTC. Its protein product is CASGLGLVGGPERNEQFF. The gene calls are TRBV12-5 and TRBJ2-1; 7 nucleotides agree with TRBD2. The CDR3 has 18 amino acids. CDR1 and CDR2 from the germline V gene are LGHNT and FRNRAP. V shed 3 bases, J shed 7 bases, and the junction held 18 bases outside the gene matches. The full variable domain, completed using reference TRBV12-5 and TRBJ2-1, is DARVTQTPRHKVTEMGQEVTMRCQPILGHNTVFWYRQTMMQGLELLAYFRNRAPLDDSGMPKDRFSAEMPDATLATLKIQPSEPRDSAVYFCASGLGLVGGPERNEQFFGPGTRLTVL.

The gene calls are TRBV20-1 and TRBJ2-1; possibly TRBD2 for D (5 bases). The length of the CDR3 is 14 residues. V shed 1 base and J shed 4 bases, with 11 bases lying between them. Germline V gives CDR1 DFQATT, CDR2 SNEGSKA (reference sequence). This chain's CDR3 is CSARGGTRYNEQFF. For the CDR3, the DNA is TGCAGTGCTAGAGGAGGAACTAGGTACAATGAGCAGTTCTTC.

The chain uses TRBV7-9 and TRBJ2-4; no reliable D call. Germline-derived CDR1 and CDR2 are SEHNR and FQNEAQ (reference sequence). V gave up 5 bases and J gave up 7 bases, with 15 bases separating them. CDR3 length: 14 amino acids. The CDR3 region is CASSPGRKWNIQYF. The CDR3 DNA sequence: TGTGCCAGCAGCCCCGGGCGGAAGTGGAACATTCAGTACTTC.

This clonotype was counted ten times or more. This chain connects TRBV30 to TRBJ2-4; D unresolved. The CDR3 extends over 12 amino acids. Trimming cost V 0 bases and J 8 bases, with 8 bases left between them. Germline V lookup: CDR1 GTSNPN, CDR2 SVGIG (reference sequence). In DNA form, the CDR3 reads TGTGCCTGGAGTGTATCCGCGGACATTCAGTACTTC. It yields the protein CAWSVSADIQYF.

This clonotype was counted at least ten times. The CDR3 sequence: CATSDLRQGSTGELFF. The CDR3 nucleotides read TGTGCCACCAGTGATCTCCGACAGGGATCGACCGGGGAGCTGTTTTTT. The chain uses TRBV24-1 and TRBJ2-2, with 7 bases aligning to TRBD1. Trimming cost V 3 bases and J 5 bases; bases outside gene matches: 8. CDR1 KGHDR and CDR2 SFDVKD come from the germline V gene. This CDR3 spans 16 amino acids.

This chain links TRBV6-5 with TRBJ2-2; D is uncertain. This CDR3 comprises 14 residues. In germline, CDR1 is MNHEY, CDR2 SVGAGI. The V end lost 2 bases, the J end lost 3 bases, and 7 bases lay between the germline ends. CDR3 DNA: TGTGCCAGCAGTTACGGGTTCGACACCGGGGAGCTGTTTTTT. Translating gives CASSYGFDTGELFF.

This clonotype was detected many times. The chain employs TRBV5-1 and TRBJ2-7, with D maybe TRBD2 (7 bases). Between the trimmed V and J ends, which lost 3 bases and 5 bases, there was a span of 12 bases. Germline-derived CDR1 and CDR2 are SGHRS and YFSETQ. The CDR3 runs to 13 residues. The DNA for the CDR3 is TGCGCCAGCAGCTCCGGGGGGCCCCACGAGCAGTACTTC. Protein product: CASSSGGPHEQYF.

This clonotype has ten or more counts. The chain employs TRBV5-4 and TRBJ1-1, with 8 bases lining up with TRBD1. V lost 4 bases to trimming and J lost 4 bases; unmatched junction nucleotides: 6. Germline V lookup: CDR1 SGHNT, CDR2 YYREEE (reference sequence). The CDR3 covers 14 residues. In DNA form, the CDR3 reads TGTGCCAGCAGCCTCGGACAGGGAGGCACTGAAGCTTTCTTT. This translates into CASSLGQGGTEAFF.

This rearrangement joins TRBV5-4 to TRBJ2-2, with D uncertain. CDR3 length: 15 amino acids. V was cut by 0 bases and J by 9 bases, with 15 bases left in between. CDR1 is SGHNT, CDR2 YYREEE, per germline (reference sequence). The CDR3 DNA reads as TGTGCCAGCAGCTTGGATTCCGCCCTGTACCGGGAGCTGTTTTTT. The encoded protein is CASSLDSALYRELFF.

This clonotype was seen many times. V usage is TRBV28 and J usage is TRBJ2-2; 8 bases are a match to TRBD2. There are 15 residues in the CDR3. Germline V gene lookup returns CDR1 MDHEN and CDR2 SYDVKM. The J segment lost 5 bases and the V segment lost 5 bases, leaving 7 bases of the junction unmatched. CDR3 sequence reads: CASSHPGLGTGELFF. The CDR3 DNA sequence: TGTGCCAGCAGTCACCCGGGACTAGGGACCGGGGAGCTGTTTTTT.

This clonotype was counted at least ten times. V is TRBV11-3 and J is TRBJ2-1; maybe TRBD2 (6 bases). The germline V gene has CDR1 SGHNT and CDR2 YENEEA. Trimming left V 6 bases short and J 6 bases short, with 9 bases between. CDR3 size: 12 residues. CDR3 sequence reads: CASRGEANEQFF. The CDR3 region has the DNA TGTGCCAGCAGGGGGGAGGCCAATGAGCAGTTCTTC. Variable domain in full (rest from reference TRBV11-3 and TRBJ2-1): EAGVVQSPRYKIIEKKQPVAFWCNPISGHNTLYWYLQNLGQGPELLIRYENEEAVDDSQLPKDRFSAERLKGVDSTLKIQPAELGDSAVYLCASRGEANEQFFGPGTRLTVL.

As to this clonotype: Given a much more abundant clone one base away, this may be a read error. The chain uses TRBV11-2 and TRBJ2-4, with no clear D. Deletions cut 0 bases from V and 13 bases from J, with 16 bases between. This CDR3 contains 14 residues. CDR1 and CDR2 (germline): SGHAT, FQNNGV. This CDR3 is CASSLDRSKSEQYF. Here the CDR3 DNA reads TGTGCCAGCAGCTTAGATAGATCTAAGAGTGAGCAGTACTTC.

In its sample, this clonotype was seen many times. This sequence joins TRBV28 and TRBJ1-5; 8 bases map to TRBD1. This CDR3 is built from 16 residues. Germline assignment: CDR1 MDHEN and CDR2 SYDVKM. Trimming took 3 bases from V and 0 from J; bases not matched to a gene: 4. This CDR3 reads CASSFDRGYSNQPQHF. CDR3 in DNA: TGTGCCAGCAGTTTTGACAGGGGTTATAGCAATCAGCCCCAGCATTTT.

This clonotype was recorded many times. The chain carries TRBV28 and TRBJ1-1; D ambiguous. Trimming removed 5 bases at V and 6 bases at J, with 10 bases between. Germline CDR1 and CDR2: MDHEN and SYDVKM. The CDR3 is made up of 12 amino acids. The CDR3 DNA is TGTGCCAGCAGTCTCCGTTTAGCTGAAGCTTTCTTT. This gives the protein CASSLRLAEAFF.

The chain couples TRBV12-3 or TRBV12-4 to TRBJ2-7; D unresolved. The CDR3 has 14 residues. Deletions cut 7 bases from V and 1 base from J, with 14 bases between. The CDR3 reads CASKRTETSYEQYF. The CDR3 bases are TGTGCCAGCAAAAGAACCGAGACATCCTACGAGCAGTACTTC.

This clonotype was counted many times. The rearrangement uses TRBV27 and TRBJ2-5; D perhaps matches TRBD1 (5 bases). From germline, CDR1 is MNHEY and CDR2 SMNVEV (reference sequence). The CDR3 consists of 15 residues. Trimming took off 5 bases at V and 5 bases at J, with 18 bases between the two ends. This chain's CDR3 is CASSTRASGWETQYF. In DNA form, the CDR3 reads TGTGCCAGCAGTACACGGGCCTCAGGGTGGGAGACCCAGTACTTC.

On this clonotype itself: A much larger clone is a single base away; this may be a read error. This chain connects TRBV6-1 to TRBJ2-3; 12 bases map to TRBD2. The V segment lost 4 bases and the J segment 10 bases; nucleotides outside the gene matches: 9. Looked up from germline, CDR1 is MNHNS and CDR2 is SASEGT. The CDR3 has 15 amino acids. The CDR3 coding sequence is TGTGCCAGCAGTGCTCTGACTAGCGGGAGTGATGCGCAGTATTTT. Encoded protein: CASSALTSGSDAQYF.

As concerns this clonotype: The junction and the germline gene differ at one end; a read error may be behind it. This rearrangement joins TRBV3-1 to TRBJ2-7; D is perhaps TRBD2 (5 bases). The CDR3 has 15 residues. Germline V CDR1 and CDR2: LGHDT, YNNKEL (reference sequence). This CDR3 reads CASGQVGGSGYGQYF. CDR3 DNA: TGTGCCAGCGGCCAAGTCGGCGGGTCTGGGTACGGGCAGTACTTC.

The CDR3 coding sequence is TGCGCCAGCAGCCAAGGGCCGGGGACTAGGTCCTACGAGCAGTACTTC. This translates into CASSQGPGTRSYEQYF. The rearrangement uses TRBV4-1 and TRBJ2-7; TRBD2 agrees at 8 bases. V was pared by 1 base and J by 1 base, with 6 bases of the junction left unmatched. Germline V CDR1 and CDR2: MGHRA, YSYEKL. The CDR3 is 16 residues long.

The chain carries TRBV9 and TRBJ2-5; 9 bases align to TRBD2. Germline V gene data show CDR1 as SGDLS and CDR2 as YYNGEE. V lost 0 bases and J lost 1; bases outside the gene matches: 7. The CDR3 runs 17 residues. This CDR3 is CASSVGGLAYLQETQYF. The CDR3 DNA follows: TGTGCCAGCAGCGTAGGAGGACTAGCGTACCTCCAAGAGACCCAGTACTTC.

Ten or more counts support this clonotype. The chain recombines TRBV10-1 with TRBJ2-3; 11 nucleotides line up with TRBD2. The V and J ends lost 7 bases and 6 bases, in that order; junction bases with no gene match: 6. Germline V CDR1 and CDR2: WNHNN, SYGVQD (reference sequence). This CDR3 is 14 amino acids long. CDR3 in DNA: TGCGCCAGCATTCGTAGCGGGAGGGAGGATACGCAGTATTTT. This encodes CASIRSGREDTQYF.

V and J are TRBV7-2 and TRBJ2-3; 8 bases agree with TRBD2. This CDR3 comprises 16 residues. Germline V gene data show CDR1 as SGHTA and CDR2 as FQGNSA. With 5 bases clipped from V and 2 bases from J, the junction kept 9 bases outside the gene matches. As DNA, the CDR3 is TGTGCCAGCAGCCCCCAGGGACTAGTCCTCACAGATACGCAGTATTTT. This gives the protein CASSPQGLVLTDTQYF.

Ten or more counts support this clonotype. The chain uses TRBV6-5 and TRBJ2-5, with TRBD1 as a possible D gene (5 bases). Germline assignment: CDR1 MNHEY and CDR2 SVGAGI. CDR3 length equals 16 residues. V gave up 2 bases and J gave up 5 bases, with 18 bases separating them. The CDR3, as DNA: TGTGCCAGCAGTTACCCCCCGGGCAGGGAAGGGGAGACCCAGTACTTC. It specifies CASSYPPGREGETQYF.

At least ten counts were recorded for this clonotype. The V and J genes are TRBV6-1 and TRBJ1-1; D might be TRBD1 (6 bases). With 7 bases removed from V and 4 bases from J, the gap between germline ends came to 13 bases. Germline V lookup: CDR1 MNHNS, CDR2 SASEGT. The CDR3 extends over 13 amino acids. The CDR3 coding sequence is TGTGCCAGCATGGGTACAGGGTTCACTGAAGCTTTCTTT. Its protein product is CASMGTGFTEAFF.

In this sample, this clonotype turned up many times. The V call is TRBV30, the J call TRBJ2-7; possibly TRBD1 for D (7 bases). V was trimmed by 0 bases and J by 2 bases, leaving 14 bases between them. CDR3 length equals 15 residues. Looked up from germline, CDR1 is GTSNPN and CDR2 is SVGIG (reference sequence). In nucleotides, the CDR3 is TGTGCCTGGAGTGTACTTCCAGGGGGGACCTACGAGCAGTACTTC. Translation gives CAWSVLPGGTYEQYF.